The next 2 T cell receptor beta chains were all read from a single sample in a study of cytomegalovirus exposure and HLA in healthy donors (dated by TCRdb to the late 2010s). The library was produced with the immunoSEQ multiplex PCR assay. A mixture of 60 forward primers for TCR Vbeta segments and 13 reverse primers for TCR Jbeta segments was used in the multiplex PCR. As stored in TCRdb, this immuneACCESS dataset retains in-frame rearrangements with V and J assigned. A fraction of the clones does not appear; measured against another copy, unresolved V genes explain less than half of the discrepancy, and the remainder lacks a known reason. The sample table holds some 180,000 clones, of which about 69% were seen once. Around 3% of the sample is taken by the ten largest. Sequencing was done on a sample of PBMCs. These receptors were obtained from a male donor in good health and CMV-seronegative.

V gene TRBV19 combines with J gene TRBJ1-5; D uncertain. With 3 bases removed from V and 0 bases from J, the gap between germline ends came to 9 bases. Germline values: CDR1 LNHDA, CDR2 SQIVND (reference sequence). This CDR3 spans 15 amino acids. CDR3 in DNA: TGTGCCAGTAGTATCAGTCTGTATAGCAATCAGCCCCAGCATTTT. Translation: CASSISLYSNQPQHF.

The chain couples TRBV4-1 to TRBJ1-3; D possibly corresponds to TRBD1 (5 bases). Trimming left V 5 bases short and J 2 bases short, with 10 bases between. From germline, CDR1 is MGHRA and CDR2 YSYEKL. This CDR3 has 14 amino acids. In DNA form, the CDR3 reads TGCGCCAGCAGCGCGGGACGGACTGGAAACACCATATATTTT. The encoded protein is CASSAGRTGNTIYF.